These T cell receptor beta chains were read from a single sample in a study of cytomegalovirus exposure and HLA in healthy donors. TCRdb's table, derived via immunoSEQ multiplex PCR, lists solely in-frame clones and lacks some. Seen in this sample are 110,000 to 150,000 clones; the ten most common clones hold 0.85% to 1%. The sample consisted of PBMCs. The receptors originated from a male donor in good health and CMV-seronegative. The CDR3 runs from the conserved cysteine through the conserved F or W. Fields, in order: CDR3 DNA, CDR3 protein, V gene, D gene, J gene. D genes are given only for firm matches.

TGTGCCAGCAGCCCAGGGGCGATGGGCTACAATGAGCAGTTCTTC,CASSPGAMGYNEQFF,TRBV11-3,NA,TRBJ2-1
TGTGCCAGCACCCCCAAACGGGGACAGGGGACCTACGAGCAGTGCTTC,CASTPKRGQGTYEQCF,TRBV2,TRBD1,TRBJ2-7
TGTGCCAGCAGCGTAGCTTATAGGGGCGGCACTGAAGCTTTCTTT,CASSVAYRGGTEAFF,TRBV9,NA,TRBJ1-1
TGTGCCAGCAGCTTAAGACAGCAGAACACCGGGGAGCTGTTTTTT,CASSLRQQNTGELFF,TRBV7-8,NA,TRBJ2-2
TGTGCCAGCAGCTTTGGGCAGGCAACTGGCTACACCTTC,CASSFGQATGYTF,TRBV7-9,NA,TRBJ1-2
TGTGCCAGCAGCCCCTGGGGGCGGGAGCAACATCAGGTATCCTACGAGCAGTACTTC,CASSPWGREQHQVSYEQYF,TRBV5-8,NA,TRBJ2-7
TGTGCCAGCAGCTTATTAAGGACAGGCGGCACAGATACGCAGTATTTT,CASSLLRTGGTDTQYF,TRBV7-3,TRBD1,TRBJ2-3
TGTGCCAGCAGCTTGGCGGCACTACGGAACTATGGCTACACCTTC,CASSLAALRNYGYTF,TRBV5-5,NA,TRBJ1-2
TGTGCCAGCAGCCGGGCGGCTAGCGGGAGACCCTACGAGCAGTACTTC,CASSRAASGRPYEQYF,TRBV7-2,TRBD2,TRBJ2-7
TGTGCCAGCAGCCAAGCAACCGGGACAGGGCGCACCGGGGAGCTGTTTTTT,CASSQATGTGRTGELFF,TRBV14,TRBD1,TRBJ2-2
TGTGCCAGCAGCCAAGATCTCGGGACTAGCGGGAGGAGCTCCTACAATGAGCAGTTCTTC,CASSQDLGTSGRSSYNEQFF,TRBV4-2,TRBD2,TRBJ2-1
TGTGCCAGCAGTCCTTACCCAGGGCCCCAGCATTTT,CASSPYPGPQHF,TRBV2,NA,TRBJ1-5
TGTGCCACCAGCTTTGACAGGGTAAAGGGCAATCAGCCCCAGCATTTT,CATSFDRVKGNQPQHF,TRBV15,TRBD1,TRBJ1-5
TGTGCCACGACCCCGGGCGGGAGGAGGTCAGATACGCAGTATTTT,CATTPGGRRSDTQYF,TRBV19,TRBD2,TRBJ2-3
TGTGCCAGCAGCCCAAAAGAGACCCAGTACTTC,CASSPKETQYF,TRBV11-2,NA,TRBJ2-5
TGTGCCAGCAGACGTACGGGACTAGAAGAGACCCAGTACTTC,CASRRTGLEETQYF,TRBV7-9,TRBD2,TRBJ2-5
TGTGCCAGCAGTTACTCGGGCCGGCAGACCTACGAGCAGTACTTC,CASSYSGRQTYEQYF,TRBV6-5,NA,TRBJ2-7
TGTGCCAGCAGCTTAGGTAGTAGCGGGGGGGAGACCCAGTACTTC,CASSLGSSGGETQYF,TRBV7-2,TRBD2,TRBJ2-5
TGTGCCACCAGGAGCTCAAACTCCTACAATGAGCAGTTCTTC,CATRSSNSYNEQFF,TRBV15,NA,TRBJ2-1
TGTGCCTGGAGTCTAAGGGGCCTGGGTGACATGAACACTGAAGCTTTCTTT,CAWSLRGLGDMNTEAFF,TRBV30,NA,TRBJ1-1